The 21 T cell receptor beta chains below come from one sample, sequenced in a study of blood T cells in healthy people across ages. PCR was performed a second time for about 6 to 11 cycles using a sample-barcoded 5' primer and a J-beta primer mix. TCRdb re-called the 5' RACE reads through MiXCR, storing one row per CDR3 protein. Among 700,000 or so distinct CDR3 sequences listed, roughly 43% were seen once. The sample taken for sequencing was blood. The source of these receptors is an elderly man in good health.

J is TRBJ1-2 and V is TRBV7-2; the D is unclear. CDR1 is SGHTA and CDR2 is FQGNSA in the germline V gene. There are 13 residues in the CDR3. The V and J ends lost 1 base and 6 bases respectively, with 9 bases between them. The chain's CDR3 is CASSLEGLDGYTF. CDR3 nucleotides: TGTGCCAGCAGCTTAGAAGGACTGGATGGCTACACCTTC.

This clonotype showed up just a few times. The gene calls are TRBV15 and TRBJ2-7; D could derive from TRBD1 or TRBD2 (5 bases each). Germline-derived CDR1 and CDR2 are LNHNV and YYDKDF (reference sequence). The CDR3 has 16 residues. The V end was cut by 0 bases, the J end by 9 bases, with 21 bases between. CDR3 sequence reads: CATSREDYRETGRQYF. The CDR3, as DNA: TGTGCCACCAGCAGAGAGGATTATCGAGAAACGGGACGGCAGTACTTC.

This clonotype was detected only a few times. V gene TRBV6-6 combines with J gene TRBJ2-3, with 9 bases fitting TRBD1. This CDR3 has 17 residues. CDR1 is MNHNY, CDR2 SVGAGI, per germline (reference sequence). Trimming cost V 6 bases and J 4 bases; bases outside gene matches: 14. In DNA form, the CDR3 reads TGTGCCAGCAGCCGCGGGACGACAGGGGGTAATGCAGATACGCAGTATTTT. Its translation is CASSRGTTGGNADTQYF.

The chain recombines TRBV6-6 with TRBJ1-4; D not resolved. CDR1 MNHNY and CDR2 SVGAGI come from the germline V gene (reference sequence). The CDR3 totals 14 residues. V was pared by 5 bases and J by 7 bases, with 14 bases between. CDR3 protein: CASSRPGSSEKLFF. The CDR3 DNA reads TGTGCCAGCAGTCGCCCGGGTTCAAGTGAAAAACTGTTTTTT.

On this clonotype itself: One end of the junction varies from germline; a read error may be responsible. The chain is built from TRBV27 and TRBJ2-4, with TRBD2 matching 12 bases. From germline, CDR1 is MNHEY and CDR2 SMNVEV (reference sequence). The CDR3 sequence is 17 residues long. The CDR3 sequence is CASSLLAGGLAKNIRYF. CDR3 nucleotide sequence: TGTGCCAGCAGTTTACTAGCGGGAGGGCTGGCCAAAAACATTCGGTACTTC.

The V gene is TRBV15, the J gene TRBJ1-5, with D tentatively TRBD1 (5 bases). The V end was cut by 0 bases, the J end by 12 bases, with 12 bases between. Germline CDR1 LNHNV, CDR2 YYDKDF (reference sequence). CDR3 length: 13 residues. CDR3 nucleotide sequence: TGTGCCACCAGCAGAGATCGGGGGTGGTTCCAGCATTTT. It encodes CATSRDRGWFQHF.

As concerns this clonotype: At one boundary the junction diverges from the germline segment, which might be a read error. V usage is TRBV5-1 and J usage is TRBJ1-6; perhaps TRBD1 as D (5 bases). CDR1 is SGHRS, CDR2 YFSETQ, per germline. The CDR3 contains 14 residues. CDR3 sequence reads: CASSLQERDSPPHF. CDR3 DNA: TGCGCCAGCAGCTTACAGGAGCGGGATTCACCCCCCCACTTT.

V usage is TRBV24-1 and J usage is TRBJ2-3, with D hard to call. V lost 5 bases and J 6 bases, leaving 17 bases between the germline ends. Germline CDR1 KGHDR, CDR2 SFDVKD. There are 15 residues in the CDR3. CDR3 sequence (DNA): TGTGCCACCAGTGGCCCAACGGACCCGAGGGATACGCAGTATTTT. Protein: CATSGPTDPRDTQYF.

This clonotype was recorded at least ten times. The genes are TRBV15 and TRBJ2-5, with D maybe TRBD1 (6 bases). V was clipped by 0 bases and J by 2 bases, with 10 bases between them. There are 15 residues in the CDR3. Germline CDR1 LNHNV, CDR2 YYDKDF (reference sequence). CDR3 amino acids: CATSRDGQRQETQYF. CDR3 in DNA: TGTGCCACCAGCAGAGATGGACAGCGACAAGAGACCCAGTACTTC. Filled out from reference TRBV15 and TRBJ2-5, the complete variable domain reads DAMVIQNPRYQVTQFGKPVTLSCSQTLNHNVMYWYQQKSSQAPKLLFHYYDKDFNNEADTPDNFQSRRPNTSFCFLDIRSPGLGDTAMYLCATSRDGQRQETQYFGPGTRLLVL.

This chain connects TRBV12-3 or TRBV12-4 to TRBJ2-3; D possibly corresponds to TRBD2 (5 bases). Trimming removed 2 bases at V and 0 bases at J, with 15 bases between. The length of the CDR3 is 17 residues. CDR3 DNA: TGTGCCAGCAGTTTAAGGACGGGGAAACTCAGCACAGATACGCAGTATTTT. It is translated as CASSLRTGKLSTDTQYF.

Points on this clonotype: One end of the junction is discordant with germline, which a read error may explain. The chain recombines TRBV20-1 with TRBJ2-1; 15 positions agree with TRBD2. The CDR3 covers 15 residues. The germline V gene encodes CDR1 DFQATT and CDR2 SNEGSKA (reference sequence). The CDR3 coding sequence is TGCAGTGCTAGTCCGGGACTAGCGGGGGGAAATGATCAGTTCTTC. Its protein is CSASPGLAGGNDQFF.

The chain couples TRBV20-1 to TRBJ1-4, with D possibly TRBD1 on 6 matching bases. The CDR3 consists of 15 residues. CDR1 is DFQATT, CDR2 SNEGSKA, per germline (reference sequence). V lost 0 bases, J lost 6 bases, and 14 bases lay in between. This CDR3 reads CSARDRGGWDEKLFF. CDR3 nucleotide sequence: TGCAGTGCTAGAGATAGGGGGGGGTGGGATGAAAAACTGTTTTTT.

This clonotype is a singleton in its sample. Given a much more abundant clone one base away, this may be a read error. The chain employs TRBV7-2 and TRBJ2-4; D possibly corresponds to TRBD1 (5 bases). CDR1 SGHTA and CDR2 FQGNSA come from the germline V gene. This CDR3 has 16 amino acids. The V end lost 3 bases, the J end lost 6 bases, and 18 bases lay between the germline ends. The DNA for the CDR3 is TGTGCCAGCAGCTTTGGCCCAAGACAGCTGGGAAACATTCAGTACTTC. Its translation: CASSFGPRQLGNIQYF.

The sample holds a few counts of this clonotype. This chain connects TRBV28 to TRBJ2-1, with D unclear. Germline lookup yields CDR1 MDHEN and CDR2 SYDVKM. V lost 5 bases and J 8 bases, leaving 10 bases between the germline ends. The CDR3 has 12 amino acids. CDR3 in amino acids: CASSTFDYEQFF. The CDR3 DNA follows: TGTGCCAGCAGTACATTTGATTATGAGCAGTTCTTC.

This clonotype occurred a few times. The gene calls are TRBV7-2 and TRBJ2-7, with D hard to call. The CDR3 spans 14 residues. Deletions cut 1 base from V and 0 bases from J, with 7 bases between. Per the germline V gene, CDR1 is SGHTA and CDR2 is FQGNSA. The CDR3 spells CASSLGRRSYEQYF. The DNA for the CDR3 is TGTGCCAGCAGCTTAGGACGCCGCTCCTACGAGCAGTACTTC.

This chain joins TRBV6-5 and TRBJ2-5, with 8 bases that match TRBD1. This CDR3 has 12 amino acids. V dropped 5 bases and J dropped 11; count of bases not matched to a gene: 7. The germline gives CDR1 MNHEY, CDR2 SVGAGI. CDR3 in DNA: TGTGCCAGCAGTAACAGTGACAGGGGACAGTACTTC. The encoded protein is CASSNSDRGQYF.

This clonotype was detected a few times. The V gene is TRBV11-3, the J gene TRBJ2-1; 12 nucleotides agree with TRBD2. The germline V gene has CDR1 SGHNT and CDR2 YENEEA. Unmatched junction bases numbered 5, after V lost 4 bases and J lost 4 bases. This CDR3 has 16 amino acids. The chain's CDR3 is CASSSRTSGDYNEQFF. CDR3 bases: TGTGCCAGCAGCTCCAGGACTAGCGGGGATTACAATGAGCAGTTCTTC.

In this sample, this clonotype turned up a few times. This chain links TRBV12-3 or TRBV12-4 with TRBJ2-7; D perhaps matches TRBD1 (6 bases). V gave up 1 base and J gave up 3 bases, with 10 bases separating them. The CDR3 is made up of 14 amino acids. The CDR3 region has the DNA TGTGCCAGCAGTTTAGTCGGACAGTTCTACGAGCAGTACTTC. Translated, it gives CASSLVGQFYEQYF.

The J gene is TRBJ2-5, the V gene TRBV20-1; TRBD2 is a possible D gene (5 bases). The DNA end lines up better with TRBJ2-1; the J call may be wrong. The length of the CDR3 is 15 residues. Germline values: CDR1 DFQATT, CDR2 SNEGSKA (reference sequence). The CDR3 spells CSARSWVAAGETQFF. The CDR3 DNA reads TGCAGTGCTAGATCCTGGGTAGCCGCCGGGGAGACCCAGTTCTTC.

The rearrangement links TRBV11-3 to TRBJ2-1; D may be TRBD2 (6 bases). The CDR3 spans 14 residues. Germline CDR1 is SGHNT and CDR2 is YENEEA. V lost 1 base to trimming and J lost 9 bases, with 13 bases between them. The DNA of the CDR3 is TGTGCCAGCAGCTTAGCCTCGACTAGTCTTGAGCAGTTCTTC. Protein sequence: CASSLASTSLEQFF.

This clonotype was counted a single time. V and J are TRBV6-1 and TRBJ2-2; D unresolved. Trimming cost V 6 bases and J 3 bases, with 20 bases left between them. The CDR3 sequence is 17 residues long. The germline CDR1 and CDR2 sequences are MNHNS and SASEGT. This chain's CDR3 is CASSSMLGPIDTGELFF. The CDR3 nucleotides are TGTGCCAGCAGCTCCATGTTAGGGCCCATTGACACCGGGGAGCTGTTTTTT.